The clone carrying this T cell receptor beta chain was seen many times. Its antigen is still unknown. The entry originates in a study of neurological immune-mediated disorders. General study points: The absence of shared CDR3 amino acid sequences among expanded clones across subjects suggests private repertoires in all groups.

Synthesis of cDNA was accomplished via 5'RACE employing 10-nucleotide random UMIs. A single run covered 15-18 subjects with over 200 million TCR-beta sequences. Via MiXCR, TCRdb re-called the 5' RACE reads, giving one row per CDR3 protein. The table includes under 80,000 distinct CDR3 sequences, less than 6% detected once. The CDR3 length is 13 residues. The ends were cut back, 4 bases at V and 3 bases at J, with 13 bases in the middle. Germline V lookup: CDR1 DFQATT, CDR2 SNEGSKA (reference sequence). This chain uses TRBV20-1 with TRBJ2-7; D is possibly TRBD2 (6 bases). The sequenced material came from PBMCs. This sequence originates from a woman between 50 and 59 years old with multiple sclerosis. CDR3 bases: TGCAGTGCTACCGCGCGGGGAATCTACGAGCAGTACTTC. It is translated as CSATARGIYEQYF.